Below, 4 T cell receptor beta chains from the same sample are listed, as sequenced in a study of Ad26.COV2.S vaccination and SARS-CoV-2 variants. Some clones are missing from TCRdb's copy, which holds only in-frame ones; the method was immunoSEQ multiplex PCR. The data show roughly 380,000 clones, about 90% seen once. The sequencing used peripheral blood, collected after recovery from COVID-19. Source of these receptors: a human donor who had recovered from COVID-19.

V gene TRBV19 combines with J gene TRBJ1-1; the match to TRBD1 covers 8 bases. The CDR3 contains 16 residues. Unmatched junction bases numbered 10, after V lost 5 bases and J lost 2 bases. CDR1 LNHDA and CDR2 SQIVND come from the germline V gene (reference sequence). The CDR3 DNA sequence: TGTGCCAGTAGTGACCCCCTGGCAGGGGGCAACACTGAAGCTTTCTTT. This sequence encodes CASSDPLAGGNTEAFF. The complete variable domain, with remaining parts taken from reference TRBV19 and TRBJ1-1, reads DGGITQSPKYLFRKEGQNVTLSCEQNLNHDAMYWYRQDPGQGLRLIYYSQIVNDFQKGDIAEGYSVSREKKESFPLTVTSAQKNPTAFYLCASSDPLAGGNTEAFFGQGTRLTVV.

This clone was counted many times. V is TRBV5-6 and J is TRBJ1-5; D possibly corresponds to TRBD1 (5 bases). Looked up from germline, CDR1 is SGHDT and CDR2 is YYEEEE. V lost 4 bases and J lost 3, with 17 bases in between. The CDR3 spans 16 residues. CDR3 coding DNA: TGTGCCAGCAGCAAGGGACGGGAGGATCCCAATCAGCCCCAGCATTTT. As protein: CASSKGREDPNQPQHF.

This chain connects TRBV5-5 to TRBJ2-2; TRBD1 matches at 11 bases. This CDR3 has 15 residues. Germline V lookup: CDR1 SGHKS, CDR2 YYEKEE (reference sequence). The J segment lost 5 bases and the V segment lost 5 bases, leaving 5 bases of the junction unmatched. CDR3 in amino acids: CASSVRDRGTGELFF. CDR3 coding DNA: TGTGCCAGCAGTGTCCGGGACAGGGGGACCGGGGAGCTGTTTTTT.

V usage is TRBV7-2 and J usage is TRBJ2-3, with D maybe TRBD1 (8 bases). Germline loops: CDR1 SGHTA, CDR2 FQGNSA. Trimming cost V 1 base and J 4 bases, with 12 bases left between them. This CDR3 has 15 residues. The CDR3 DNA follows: TGTGCCAGCAGCTTAGACAGGGGGGGTCCAGATACGCAGTATTTT. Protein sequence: CASSLDRGGPDTQYF.